The clone carrying this T cell receptor (beta chain) was detected only a few times. On average, the one heparinised blood draw given by each donor was approximately 0.12 L. These data belong to a study of beta chain features in type 1 diabetes. Study background: In all, 85 million to 130 million sorted cells from all samples were analyzed.

Trimming removed 5 bases from V and 6 bases from J, with 17 bases in between. The germline CDR1 and CDR2 sequences are MNHNY and SVGAGI (reference sequence). The CDR3 spans 15 residues. cDNA synthesis used the whole RNA isolate, giving expressed TCRB sequences. Naive, central memory and regulatory T cell samples averaged about 3.5 million reads. Assay: immunoSEQ multiplex PCR; the TCRdb copy retains only in-frame clones and omits some. The sample contains 900,000 or so clones, roughly a sixth of which appear only once. This sequence joins TRBV6-6 and TRBJ1-5; possibly TRBD1 for D (6 bases). Sequencing input: naive CD4+ T cells from blood. The receptor was isolated from a woman under 30 in good health. CDR3 residues: CASSRENRAGQPQHF. The CDR3, as DNA: TGTGCCAGCAGTCGCGAAAACAGGGCCGGTCAGCCCCAGCATTTT.